These T cell receptor beta chains were read from a single sample in a study of T cell changes during pregnancy in multiple sclerosis. TCRdb's table, derived via immunoSEQ multiplex PCR, lists solely in-frame clones and lacks some. The sample lists tens of thousands of clones; 85% to 95% were seen once. The material sequenced was CD8+ T cells from peripheral blood mononuclear cells, taken in the second trimester of pregnancy. The source of these receptors is a female donor with multiple sclerosis, enrolled in a pregnancy study. Both conserved end residues are part of each CDR3. The D gene is left open where the match is weak. Clone size is given for some rows only: seen once, a few or many times, or a class if the clone is expanded.

abundance | len | j_gene | v_gene | d_gene | CDR3aa | CDR3nt
NA | 14 | TRBJ2-7 | TRBV19 | NA | CASSIEAASYEQYF | TGTGCCAGTAGTATAGAAGCGGCGTCCTACGAGCAGTACTTC
NA | 16 | TRBJ2-3 | TRBV6-1 | NA | CASSEGAGFYTDTQYF | TGTGCCAGCAGTGAGGGTGCGGGCTTTTACACAGATACGCAGTATTTT
NA | 13 | TRBJ2-7 | TRBV29-1 | NA | CSVVLADSYEQYF | TGCAGCGTTGTTTTAGCGGACTCCTACGAGCAGTACTTC
once | 13 | TRBJ2-5 | TRBV27 | NA | CASSWTAQETQYF | TGTGCCAGCAGTTGGACAGCGCAAGAGACCCAGTACTTC
NA | 13 | TRBJ1-1 | TRBV25-1 | TRBD1 | CASSVTGGTEAFF | TGTGCCAGCAGTGTGACAGGGGGGACTGAAGCTTTCTTT
NA | 14 | TRBJ2-7 | TRBV7-9 | NA | CASSFSGSAYEQYF | TGTGCCAGCAGCTTTTCTGGCTCCGCCTACGAGCAGTACTTC
once | 16 | TRBJ2-7 | TRBV18 | TRBD2 | CASSPPSLAVPYEQYF | TGTGCCAGCTCACCACCGAGCCTAGCGGTACCCTACGAGCAGTACTTC
NA | 13 | TRBJ1-1 | TRBV19 | NA | CASSWGHTTEAFF | TGTGCCAGTAGTTGGGGACATACCACTGAAGCTTTCTTT
NA | 13 | TRBJ1-1 | TRBV27 | NA | CASARPGLTEAFF | TGTGCCAGCGCCAGACCAGGGTTGACTGAAGCTTTCTTT
NA | 15 | TRBJ2-7 | TRBV19 | NA | CASSIDKAGPYEQYF | TGTGCCAGTAGTATAGATAAGGCGGGCCCCTACGAGCAGTACTTC
NA | 15 | TRBJ2-4 | TRBV4-3 | TRBD1 | CASSQGTGQGNIQYF | TGCGCCAGCAGCCAAGGGACTGGACAGGGAAACATTCAGTACTTC
NA | 12 | TRBJ2-1 | TRBV23-1 | NA | CASSQSAGEKFF | TGCGCCAGCAGTCAATCGGCAGGGGAAAAGTTCTTC
NA | 16 | TRBJ2-5 | TRBV27 | TRBD2 | CASSGRASGSQETQYF | TGTGCCAGCAGTGGGAGAGCTAGCGGGAGTCAAGAGACCCAGTACTTC
NA | 14 | TRBJ2-3 | TRBV9 | TRBD2 | CASSVSGNTDTQYF | TGTGCCAGCAGCGTTAGCGGGAACACAGATACGCAGTATTTT
NA | 15 | TRBJ2-3 | TRBV27 | NA | CASSPQIGGVDTQYF | TGTGCCAGCAGTCCCCAGATCGGGGGAGTAGATACGCAGTATTTT
NA | 17 | TRBJ1-5 | TRBV4-1 | NA | CASSPTALGTENQPQHF | TGCGCCAGCAGCCCTACCGCCCTCGGGACTGAAAATCAGCCCCAGCATTTT